This T cell receptor (beta chain) was found in a study of blood T cell repertoires in COVID-19. Study-level information: Spain, Italy and the United States supplied samples that represented acute and convalescent COVID-19. In each case, the material was cDNA or gDNA derived from T cells, B-cell-depleted T cells, or PBMCs.

Germline V CDR1 and CDR2: SGHTA, FQGNSA. The CDR3 has 14 residues. Trimming removed 1 base from V and 4 bases from J; junction bases left unmatched: 1. Source study methods: Nucleated cell number was recorded as an estimate derived from reference gene primer amplification. Produced via immunoSEQ multiplex PCR; TCRdb's table is partial and in-frame only. Clone size and the V and J calls come from that table; the DNA yielded D and trimming. The table lists 80,000 to 100,000 clones, approximately 86% of them singletons, with approximately 10% in the top ten. This clone was seen more than once but under ten times.

The chain recombines TRBV7-2 with TRBJ1-2, with 9 nucleotides matching TRBD1. Sequenced: peripheral blood. The receptor was isolated from a man between 65 and 85 years old with active or convalescent COVID-19. The CDR3 DNA follows: TGTGCCAGCAGCTTAGAGACAGGGGGCTATGGCTACACCTTC. It yields the protein CASSLETGGYGYTF.